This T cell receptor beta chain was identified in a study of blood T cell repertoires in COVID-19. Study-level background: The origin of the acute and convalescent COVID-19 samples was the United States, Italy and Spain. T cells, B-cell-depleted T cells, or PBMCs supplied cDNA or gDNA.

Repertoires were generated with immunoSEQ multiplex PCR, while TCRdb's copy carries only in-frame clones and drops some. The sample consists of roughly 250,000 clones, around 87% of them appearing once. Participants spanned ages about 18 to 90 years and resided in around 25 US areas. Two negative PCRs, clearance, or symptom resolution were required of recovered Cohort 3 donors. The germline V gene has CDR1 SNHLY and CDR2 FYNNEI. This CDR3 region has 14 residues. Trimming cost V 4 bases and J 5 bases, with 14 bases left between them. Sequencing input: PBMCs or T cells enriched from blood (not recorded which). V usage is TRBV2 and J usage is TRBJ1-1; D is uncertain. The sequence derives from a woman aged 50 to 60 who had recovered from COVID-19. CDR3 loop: CASSVTGLQTEAFF. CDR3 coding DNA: TGTGCCAGCAGTGTTACGGGATTACAAACTGAAGCTTTCTTT. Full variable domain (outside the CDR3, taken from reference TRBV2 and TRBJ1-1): EPEVTQTPSHQVTQMGQEVILRCVPISNHLYFYWYRQILGQKVEFLVSFYNNEISEKSEIFDDQFSVERPDGSNFTLKIRSTKLEDSAMYFCASSVTGLQTEAFFGQGTRLTVV.